The T cell receptor beta chain under discussion was sequenced for a study of OX40 agonist ivuxolimab in advanced cancers. Across the whole study: Among those enrolled, mean age was approximately 60 years (range about 23 to 85) and 75% to 85% were male.

Produced via immunoSEQ multiplex PCR; TCRdb's table is partial and in-frame only. The sample carries tens of thousands of clones, roughly four fifths recorded once. CDR3 length: 15 residues. Germline V CDR1 and CDR2: ENHRY, SYGVKD. Trimming took off 3 bases at V and 2 bases at J, with 13 bases between the two ends. For this clone: The antigen is not known.

The cohort excluded patients with autoimmune disease history or systemic immunosuppression. General study findings and limits: Among expanded peripheral T cells, antigen specificity went undetermined. Among the least clonally expanded were partial responders at 0.1-3.0 mg/kg.

The chain is built from TRBV10-3 and TRBJ2-5, with a weak D call TRBD2 (7 bases). This receptor was identified in an adult with an advanced solid tumor such as melanoma, head and neck, liver or kidney cancer. The specimen was CD4+ or CD8+ T cells sorted from blood, collected in a trial of the OX40 agonist ivuxolimab. Here the CDR3 reads CAISEGGGRQETQYF. The CDR3 nucleotides are TGTGCCATCAGTGAAGGGGGGGGTAGACAAGAGACCCAGTACTTC.